This entry is about one TCR beta chain. This sample was taken from a study of blood T cell repertoires in COVID-19. Background on the study: T cells, B-cell-depleted T cells, or PBMCs supplied cDNA or gDNA.

The CDR3 length is 14 residues. Per the germline V gene, CDR1 is LNHDA and CDR2 is SQIVND (reference sequence). V shed 7 bases and J shed 4 bases, with 13 bases lying between them. The assay was immunoSEQ multiplex PCR, and TCRdb's table has in-frame clones only and misses some. The table has about 140,000 clones, 77% seen once. This TCR came from a woman aged 45-59 years with active or convalescent COVID-19. The sequencing input was peripheral blood. V gene TRBV19 combines with J gene TRBJ2-2; TRBD2 is a possible D gene (5 bases). As DNA, the CDR3 is TGTGCCAGTAAATGGGGAGCCGGCACCGGGGAGCTGTTTTTT. Amino acids: CASKWGAGTGELFF.